Following are 27 T cell receptor beta chains from one sample sequenced in a study of T cell repertoires in cytomegalovirus infection (dated by TCRdb to between 2018 and 2021). The sample was run on an Illumina HiSeq 1500. TCRdb passed the public sequencing reads through fastp at Q25 and MiXCR, retaining productive beta sequences. Rows with one shared CDR3 protein collapse into an entry with the most common genes and DNA. The sample table records 560,000 or so distinct CDR3 sequences; about 15% of these occur just once. The biggest ten clones account for 20% to 30% of the sample. Sequenced input: CD8+ T cells from PBMCs. The receptors derive from a human donor in good health (CMV status not recorded). Some clones in this sample may be carry-over from other donors' samples.

This clonotype has a handful of counts. This chain joins TRBV10-3 and TRBJ2-6, with D hard to call. The CDR3 is made up of 14 amino acids. Deletions cut 7 bases from V and 0 bases from J, with 7 bases between. CDR1 and CDR2 (germline): ENHRY, SYGVKD. CDR3 region: CAIIDTSGANVLTF. The CDR3 bases are TGTGCCATCATAGACACCTCTGGGGCCAACGTCCTGACTTTC.

This clonotype was seen at least ten times. The gene calls are TRBV7-2 and TRBJ2-3; D ambiguous. V lost 4 bases to trimming and J lost 6 bases, with 14 bases between them. CDR1 and CDR2 from the germline V gene are SGHTA and FQGNSA. This CDR3 contains 14 residues. The CDR3 nucleotides are TGTGCCAGCAGCTACCAGATGTGGGTGGATACGCAGTATTTT. This encodes CASSYQMWVDTQYF.

Of note for this clonotype: Being one base from a much bigger clone, this may be a read error. The CDR3 protein is CAASREAGRTYNEQFF. CDR3 DNA sequence: TGTGCCGCCAGCAGAGAAGCGGGTAGAACCTACAATGAGCAGTTCTTC. V usage is TRBV15 and J usage is TRBJ2-1; D is perhaps TRBD2 (6 bases). The CDR3 length is 16 residues. Per the germline V gene, CDR1 is LNHNV and CDR2 is YYDKDF (reference sequence).

The V call is TRBV5-6, the J call TRBJ2-5; D call uncertain. V was clipped by 0 bases and J by 6 bases, with 9 bases between them. This CDR3 contains 13 residues. Per germline, CDR1 SGHDT and CDR2 YYEEEE. DNA for the CDR3: TGTGCCAGCAGCTTGGTTATGGACCAGACCCAGTACTTC. The encoded protein is CASSLVMDQTQYF.

A few counts support this clonotype. The genes are TRBV2 and TRBJ1-2; D is perhaps TRBD1 (5 bases). V was trimmed by 4 bases and J by 5 bases, leaving 8 bases between them. In germline, CDR1 is SNHLY, CDR2 FYNNEI. This CDR3 has 12 amino acids. The CDR3 sequence is CASSGRVYGYTF. In DNA form, the CDR3 reads TGTGCCAGCAGTGGCAGGGTTTATGGCTACACCTTC.

On this clonotype: A much larger clone lies one base from this, so it may be a read error. In DNA form, the CDR3 reads TGTGCCAGCAGCTTAGCCAGCGTGGGAGGAGAGACCCAGTACTTC. This translates into CASSLASVGGETQYF. The V and J genes are TRBV7-4 and TRBJ2-5, with a tentative D call TRBD2 (6 bases). The germline V and J ends were trimmed by 0 bases and 4 bases, with 12 bases remaining between them. CDR3 length equals 15 residues. Germline CDR1 SGHVT, CDR2 SQSDAQ. Full variable domain (missing parts from reference TRBV7-4 and TRBJ2-5): GAGVSQSPRYKVAKRGRDVALRCDSISGHVTLYWYRQTLGQGSEVLTYSQSDAQRDKSGRPSGRFSAERPERSVSTLKIQRTEQGDSAVYLCASSLASVGGETQYFGPGTRLLVL.

This chain links TRBV4-1 with TRBJ1-6; D ambiguous. V was trimmed by 0 bases and J by 0 bases, leaving 6 bases between them. CDR1 and CDR2 from the germline V gene are MGHRA and YSYEKL. The CDR3 sequence is 16 residues long. The CDR3 here is CASSQDAGSYNSPLHF. The CDR3 bases are TGCGCCAGCAGCCAAGATGCGGGCTCCTATAATTCACCCCTCCACTTT.

This clonotype appeared many times. The chain recombines TRBV7-9 with TRBJ2-3; D is undetermined. Per the germline V gene, CDR1 is SEHNR and CDR2 is FQNEAQ (reference sequence). The CDR3 spans 14 residues. Trimming shortened V by 5 bases and J by 3 bases, and 12 bases separated the two germline ends. CDR3: CASSLGASTDTQYF. Here the CDR3 DNA reads TGTGCCAGCAGCCTCGGCGCGTCGACAGATACGCAGTATTTT.

V gene TRBV28 combines with J gene TRBJ1-1; TRBD1 might be the D (6 bases). The germline CDR1 and CDR2 sequences are MDHEN and SYDVKM. The CDR3 is 15 residues long. V was trimmed by 2 bases and J by 0 bases, leaving 10 bases between them. CDR3 bases: TGTGCCAGCAGTTTAACAGGGACTATGAACACTGAAGCTTTCTTT. As protein: CASSLTGTMNTEAFF.

This clonotype has only a few counts. CDR3 in amino acids: CASTSSGQGDRDTEAFF. CDR3 DNA: TGTGCCAGCACCTCCTCCGGACAGGGGGACAGGGACACTGAAGCTTTCTTT. The chain recombines TRBV27 with TRBJ1-1, with 10 nucleotides matching TRBD1. The V and J ends lost 7 bases and 3 bases, in that order; junction bases with no gene match: 14. Germline values: CDR1 MNHEY, CDR2 SMNVEV (reference sequence). The CDR3 sequence is 17 residues long.

Worth noting for this clonotype: The junction and the germline gene differ at one end; a read error may be behind it. Written as DNA, the CDR3 is TGTGCCAGCAGCCCCCCCGGGACTAGTCACACCGGGGTGCTGTTTTTT. Translation: CASSPPGTSHTGVLFF. The chain combines TRBV7-2 with TRBJ2-2, with 8 bases that match TRBD2. Germline CDR1 is SGHTA and CDR2 is FQGNSA. This CDR3 comprises 16 residues.

This clonotype was counted many times. V usage is TRBV7-9 and J usage is TRBJ1-2; possible D gene TRBD1, 5 bases. The CDR3 totals 17 residues. V was pared by 2 bases and J by 2 bases, with 18 bases between. Per germline, CDR1 SEHNR and CDR2 FQNEAQ (reference sequence). Written as DNA, the CDR3 is TGTGCCAGCAGCTTATATAGACGACAGACCGAAAACTATGGCTACACCTTC. Translation: CASSLYRRQTENYGYTF.

This clonotype came up many times. The genes are TRBV6-2 or TRBV6-3 and TRBJ2-7, with 7 bases lining up with TRBD2. J lost 6 bases, V lost 0 bases, and 17 bases had no gene match. The CDR3 has 18 amino acids. Looked up from germline, CDR1 is MNHEY and CDR2 is SVGEGT. The CDR3 sequence: CASSYSDELADLAGEQYF. The CDR3 coding sequence is TGTGCCAGCAGTTACTCGGACGAGCTAGCGGACCTCGCGGGCGAGCAGTACTTC.

This clonotype was observed at least ten times. The J gene is TRBJ1-5, the V gene TRBV6-1; D is ambiguous. Trimming stripped 3 bases from V and 1 base from J, with 10 bases between. From germline, CDR1 is MNHNS and CDR2 SASEGT. This CDR3 comprises 15 residues. CDR3 protein: CASSETSGSNQPQHF. Here the CDR3 DNA reads TGTGCCAGCAGTGAGACATCCGGAAGCAATCAGCCCCAGCATTTT.

This clonotype was picked up many times. As DNA, the CDR3 is TGTGCCAGCAGTCCGTCTAGCGGGGAGACGGTATACGAGCAGTACTTC. As protein: CASSPSSGETVYEQYF. The chain has TRBV27 and TRBJ2-7, with 9 positions matching TRBD2. Germline V CDR1 and CDR2: MNHEY, SMNVEV (reference sequence). The CDR3 extends over 16 amino acids. Trimming at V came to 5 bases and at J to 4 bases, leaving 12 bases not matched to a gene.

This clonotype was counted many times. The chain employs TRBV7-8 and TRBJ1-1, with D unclear. The V and J ends lost 7 bases and 4 bases respectively, with 16 bases between them. This CDR3 contains 14 residues. The germline gives CDR1 SGHVS, CDR2 FQNEAQ. The CDR3 spells CASTNAGPSTEAFF. In nucleotides, the CDR3 is TGTGCCAGCACCAATGCAGGCCCCAGCACTGAAGCTTTCTTT.

Many counts were recorded for this clonotype. The gene calls are TRBV5-6 and TRBJ2-1, with D tentatively TRBD2 (5 bases). Per the germline V gene, CDR1 is SGHDT and CDR2 is YYEEEE. The V gene lost 3 bases and the J gene lost 2 bases, with 9 bases spanning the gap. The CDR3 consists of 14 residues. CDR3 sequence reads: CASSWETPYNEQFF. The CDR3 nucleotides are TGTGCCAGCAGCTGGGAGACTCCCTACAATGAGCAGTTCTTC.

This clonotype was detected ten times or more. The V call is TRBV7-2, the J call TRBJ1-2, with D tentatively TRBD1 (5 bases). V lost 5 bases to trimming and J lost 4 bases, with 17 bases between them. CDR1 and CDR2 (germline): SGHTA, FQGNSA. CDR3 length: 15 residues. CDR3 region: CASSLLGGEGYGYTF. The CDR3 DNA follows: TGTGCCAGCAGCCTTCTCGGGGGAGAGGGCTATGGCTACACCTTC.

This clonotype was observed at least ten times. The rearrangement joins TRBV7-9 to TRBJ2-7; D perhaps matches TRBD1 (6 bases). Germline CDR1 reads SEHNR; CDR2 reads FQNEAQ (reference sequence). The CDR3 covers 16 residues. Trimming removed 4 bases at V and 3 bases at J, with 19 bases between. DNA for the CDR3: TGTGCCAGCAGCTCTTCTCAACCGGGACAAGGCTACGAGCAGTACTTC. It is translated as CASSSSQPGQGYEQYF.

This clonotype was recorded many times. J is TRBJ1-6 and V is TRBV28; D possibly corresponds to TRBD1 (5 bases). V lost 3 bases and J lost 6, with 12 bases in between. The CDR3 runs 15 residues. Per the germline V gene, CDR1 is MDHEN and CDR2 is SYDVKM. For the CDR3, the DNA is TGTGCCAGCAGTTTCCGGGCAGGGCTTAATTCACCCCTCCACTTT. It translates to CASSFRAGLNSPLHF.

In this sample, this clonotype turned up a few times. The J gene is TRBJ2-5, the V gene TRBV4-1; 9 positions match TRBD1. There are 17 residues in the CDR3. Germline loops: CDR1 MGHRA, CDR2 YSYEKL. V lost 1 base, J lost 2 bases, and 8 bases stayed unmatched. The CDR3 sequence: CASSQGPFGTGQETQYF. The CDR3 coding sequence is TGCGCCAGCAGCCAAGGACCCTTCGGGACAGGGCAAGAGACCCAGTACTTC.

This clonotype showed up many times. J is TRBJ2-1 and V is TRBV7-9; D may be TRBD2 (5 bases). V was trimmed by 5 bases and J by 8 bases, leaving 7 bases between them. The CDR3 length is 11 residues. Germline assignment: CDR1 SEHNR and CDR2 FQNEAQ (reference sequence). Here the CDR3 reads CASSQEDEQFF. DNA of the CDR3: TGTGCCAGCAGCCAGGAGGATGAGCAGTTCTTC.

As for this clonotype: This CDR3 fails to terminate in the conserved phenylalanine or tryptophan, so it likely reflects a read error. The chain joins TRBV24-1 to TRBJ2-6, with no clear D. The CDR3 runs to 17 residues. Germline V gene lookup returns CDR1 KGHDR and CDR2 SFDVKD. The V end lost 4 bases, the J end lost 1 base, and 13 bases lay between the germline ends. The CDR3 region is CATSDPTELSGANVLTS. The CDR3 DNA reads TGTGCCACCAGTGACCCGACCGAGCTGTCTGGGGCCAACGTCCTGACTTCC.

This clonotype appeared many times. The chain links TRBV6-1 to TRBJ2-1; D is undetermined. The CDR3 length is 12 residues. The V end was cut by 5 bases, the J end by 5 bases, with 7 bases between. Per germline, CDR1 MNHNS and CDR2 SASEGT. The CDR3 spells CASSNLNNEQFF. The CDR3 DNA follows: TGTGCCAGCAGTAACCTCAACAATGAGCAGTTCTTC.

Concerning this clonotype itself: One base away lies a much larger clone, so this may be a sequencing read error. The chain joins TRBV7-8 to TRBJ1-1; the D is unclear. Trimming removed 4 bases from V and 11 bases from J, with 14 bases in between. This CDR3 is 12 amino acids long. CDR1 is SGHVS and CDR2 is FQNEAQ in the germline V gene. This CDR3 reads CASSSRTHGAFF. The CDR3 nucleotides read TGTGCCAGCAGCTCTCGAACCCATGGGGCTTTCTTT. Drawing the rest from reference TRBV7-8 and TRBJ1-1, the complete variable domain is GAGVSQSPRYKVAKRGQDVALRCDPISGHVSLFWYQQALGQGPEFLTYFQNEAQLDKSGLPSDRFFAERPEGSVSTLKIQRTQQEDSAVYLCASSSRTHGAFFGQGTRLTVV.

The chain carries TRBV7-9 and TRBJ2-2, with 8 bases identical to TRBD2. CDR1 is SEHNR and CDR2 is FQNEAQ in the germline V gene (reference sequence). V lost 3 bases to trimming and J lost 2 bases; unmatched junction nucleotides: 11. The CDR3 extends over 18 amino acids. DNA of the CDR3: TGTGCCAGCAGCTTTGTGGGTTTGCGGGAGGCCAACACCGGGGAGCTGTTTTTT. Residues: CASSFVGLREANTGELFF.

Regarding this clonotype: The junction and the germline gene differ at one end; a read error may be behind it. The chain's CDR3 is CASSVAGQGAPYNEQLF. The CDR3, as DNA: TGTGCCAGCAGCGTAGCGGGACAGGGGGCCCCCTACAATGAGCAGCTCTTC. The V gene is TRBV9, the J gene TRBJ2-1; TRBD1 matches 12 bases. The CDR3 has 17 residues. Germline V gene data show CDR1 as SGDLS and CDR2 as YYNGEE.